One T cell receptor beta chain is described in this entry. Produced via immunoSEQ multiplex PCR; TCRdb's table is partial and in-frame only. Counted here are about 240,000 clones, around 87% occurring once; the ten biggest clones make up 2.6%. The sample is drawn from a study of cytomegalovirus exposure and HLA in healthy donors. This CDR3 has 14 residues. V dropped 5 bases and J dropped 4; count of bases not matched to a gene: 7. Germline loops: CDR1 MNHEY, CDR2 SMNVEV (reference sequence). The receptor's source is a man aged 18 to 29 in good health and CMV-seronegative. The sequenced sample consisted of PBMCs. The chain couples TRBV27 to TRBJ1-2; the match to TRBD1 covers 7 bases. The CDR3 DNA is TGTGCCAGCAGTCCACTAGACAGGGTCTATGGCTACACCTTC. Its protein product is CASSPLDRVYGYTF.